Listed here is a single TCR beta chain. Its antigen remains unidentified. This entry comes from a study of cytomegalovirus exposure and HLA in healthy donors. Study observations and caveats: Associated with cytomegalovirus, according to the listing, were approximately 160 TCR beta chains. With DRB1 most and HLA-C fewest, TCR association rates differed between HLA loci in a later analysis.

Researchers ran the PCR with 60 Vbeta and 13 Jbeta primers. Clones were sequenced by immunoSEQ multiplex PCR, and TCRdb holds only the in-frame ones, with some missing. The sample lists about 140,000 clones; about two thirds were seen once. Trimming removed 0 bases from V and 4 bases from J; junction bases left unmatched: 4. This CDR3 comprises 15 residues. Germline lookup yields CDR1 SGHDT and CDR2 YYEEEE. Sequenced material: PBMCs. The source of this sequence is a woman aged 60-75 years in good health and CMV-seropositive. The chain uses TRBV5-6 and TRBJ1-1, with TRBD1 matching over 9 bases. In DNA form, the CDR3 reads TGTGCCAGCAGCTTGGACAGGGGGCGGAGCACTGAAGCTTTCTTT. It encodes CASSLDRGRSTEAFF.